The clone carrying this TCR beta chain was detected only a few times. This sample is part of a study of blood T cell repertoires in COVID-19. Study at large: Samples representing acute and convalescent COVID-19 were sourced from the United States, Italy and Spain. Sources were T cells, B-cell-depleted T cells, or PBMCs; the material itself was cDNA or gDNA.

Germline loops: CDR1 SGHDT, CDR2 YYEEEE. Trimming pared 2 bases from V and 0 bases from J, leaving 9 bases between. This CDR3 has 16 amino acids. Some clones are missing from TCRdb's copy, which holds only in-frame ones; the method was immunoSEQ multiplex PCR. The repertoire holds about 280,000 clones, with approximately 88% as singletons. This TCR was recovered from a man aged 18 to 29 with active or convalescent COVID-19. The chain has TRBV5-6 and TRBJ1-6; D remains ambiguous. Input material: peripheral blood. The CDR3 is CASSFRESSYNSPLHF. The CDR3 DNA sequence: TGTGCCAGCAGCTTCCGGGAAAGCTCCTATAATTCACCCCTCCACTTT.